A single sample gave rise to the 28 T cell receptor beta chains below, sequenced in a study of response to subunit inactivated influenza vaccine. TCRdb ran MiXCR on the RT-PCR reads and lists one entry per CDR3 protein. The repertoire consists of around 540,000 distinct CDR3 sequences, with 10% to 15% occurring once and the leading ten covering roughly 10%. The sequencing used PBMCs from blood, collected on the day of vaccination. These receptors came from a man aged 50 or older who received an inactivated influenza vaccine.

This sequence joins TRBV20-1 and TRBJ2-3, with D perhaps TRBD2 (7 bases). The CDR3 length is 14 residues. In germline, CDR1 is DFQATT, CDR2 SNEGSKA (reference sequence). Trimming pared 6 bases from V and 5 bases from J, leaving 18 bases between. CDR3: CSAPPRGPGDTQYF. CDR3 in DNA: TGCAGTGCCCCGCCGCGGGGGCCTGGAGATACGCAGTATTTT.

V is TRBV20-1 and J is TRBJ2-1; 10 positions match TRBD1. The length of the CDR3 is 19 residues. V was clipped by 1 base and J by 1 base; unmatched bases: 13. Germline V lookup: CDR1 DFQATT, CDR2 SNEGSKA (reference sequence). Here the CDR3 DNA reads TGCAGTGCTAGAGGACAGGGGGCGCGAGGGACTAGGTCCTACAATGAGCAGTTCTTC. Amino acid sequence: CSARGQGARGTRSYNEQFF.

This chain uses TRBV24-1 with TRBJ1-6; a weak D match, TRBD1 (5 bases). The CDR3 sequence is 16 residues long. The V gene lost 8 bases and the J gene lost 2 bases, with 15 bases spanning the gap. The germline CDR1 and CDR2 sequences are KGHDR and SFDVKD. The CDR3 DNA reads TGTGCCACCAAGGAGGGGATTTGCACCTATAATTCACCCCTCCACTTT. Its protein is CATKEGICTYNSPLHF.

Many counts were recorded for this clonotype. The chain recombines TRBV12-3 or TRBV12-4 with TRBJ1-3, with D unclear. The CDR3 consists of 13 residues. V was shortened by 5 bases and J by 3 bases, with 8 bases between the two germline ends. The CDR3 loop reads CASSRASGNTIYF. DNA of the CDR3: TGTGCCAGCAGTAGAGCGAGTGGAAACACCATATATTTT.

This chain links TRBV29-1 with TRBJ1-1, with D unresolved. This CDR3 region has 13 residues. The germline V gene encodes CDR1 SQVTM and CDR2 ANQGSEA. The germline V and J ends were trimmed by 4 bases and 1 base, with 10 bases remaining between them. The CDR3 here is CSVVEGPNTEAFF. CDR3 DNA: TGCAGCGTTGTAGAGGGCCCGAACACTGAAGCTTTCTTT.

The J gene is TRBJ2-2, the V gene TRBV20-1, with 7 nucleotides matching TRBD1. Per the germline V gene, CDR1 is DFQATT and CDR2 is SNEGSKA (reference sequence). The CDR3 extends over 14 amino acids. V shed 6 bases, J shed 4 bases, and the junction held 8 bases outside the gene matches. CDR3 region: CSADRTGVTGELFF. The CDR3 DNA is TGCAGTGCGGATCGAACAGGGGTCACCGGGGAGCTGTTTTTT.

In this sample, this clonotype turned up a few times. V usage is TRBV5-1 and J usage is TRBJ2-7; D gene uncertain. Between the trimmed V and J ends, which lost 5 bases and 7 bases, there was a span of 10 bases. CDR1 and CDR2 from the germline V gene are SGHRS and YFSETQ. This CDR3 spans 11 amino acids. In DNA, the CDR3 is TGCGCCAGCAGACTTTCAACTGAGCAGTACTTC. Translation: CASRLSTEQYF. The variable domain in full, with the rest retrieved from reference TRBV5-1 and TRBJ2-7, is KAGVTQTPRYLIKTRGQQVTLSCSPISGHRSVSWYQQTPGQGLQFLFEYFSETQRNKGNFPGRFSGRQFSNSRSEMNVSTLELGDSALYLCASRLSTEQYFGPGTRLTVT.

Only a few counts were recorded for this clonotype. V is TRBV29-1 and J is TRBJ2-1, with D perhaps given as TRBD1 or TRBD2 (5 bases each). V was clipped by 6 bases and J by 0 bases, with 15 bases between them. CDR1 and CDR2 (germline): SQVTM, ANQGSEA. The CDR3 runs to 15 residues. Here the CDR3 DNA reads TGCAGCGTAAATATGGGACGAAGCTCCTACAATGAGCAGTTCTTC. Amino acid sequence: CSVNMGRSSYNEQFF.

This clonotype was detected only once. The V gene is TRBV20-1, the J gene TRBJ1-6; 7 positions agree with TRBD1. The germline gives CDR1 DFQATT, CDR2 SNEGSKA (reference sequence). V lost 3 bases and J lost 5; bases outside the gene matches: 7. This CDR3 contains 15 residues. This CDR3 reads CSASLTGLDNSPLHF. The CDR3 bases are TGCAGTGCTAGCCTGACAGGGTTGGATAATTCACCCCTCCACTTT.

The chain uses TRBV20-1 and TRBJ2-3; a weak D match, TRBD2 (7 bases). The CDR3 loop spans 15 amino acids. The germline V gene has CDR1 DFQATT and CDR2 SNEGSKA (reference sequence). Trimming shortened V by 5 bases and J by 4 bases, and 19 bases separated the two germline ends. The CDR3 DNA sequence: TGCAGTGCTTCTCCCTTAGGGGGGGGCCCAGATACGCAGTATTTT. Its translation: CSASPLGGGPDTQYF.

This clonotype turned up a few times. The chain has TRBV5-1 and TRBJ2-6; D is ambiguous. This CDR3 is built from 15 residues. Trimming stripped 4 bases from V and 3 bases from J, with 11 bases between. CDR1 and CDR2 from the germline V gene are SGHRS and YFSETQ. CDR3 sequence: CASSPFKVGANVLTF. DNA of the CDR3: TGCGCCAGCAGCCCTTTCAAGGTTGGGGCCAACGTCCTGACTTTC.

The genes are TRBV7-2 and TRBJ1-4; TRBD1 matches 7 bases. V lost 1 base, J lost 6 bases, and 5 bases stayed unmatched. The V gene's germline CDR1 is SGHTA and CDR2 FQGNSA. CDR3 length: 15 amino acids. CDR3 region: CASSLVGRGDEKLFF. CDR3 nucleotides: TGTGCCAGCAGCTTAGTTGGCAGGGGGGATGAAAAACTGTTTTTT.

V usage is TRBV4-3 and J usage is TRBJ2-7, with no clear D. Trimming shortened V by 0 bases and J by 2 bases, and 8 bases separated the two germline ends. From germline, CDR1 is LGHNA and CDR2 YSLEER. The CDR3 is 14 residues long. Written as DNA, the CDR3 is TGCGCCAGCAGCCAAGATCAGGCGGCCTACGAGCAGTACTTC. This translates into CASSQDQAAYEQYF.

This clonotype has only a few counts. V and J are TRBV20-1 and TRBJ1-2; TRBD1 matches 8 bases. Germline V gene lookup returns CDR1 DFQATT and CDR2 SNEGSKA (reference sequence). This CDR3 contains 14 residues. The V segment lost 6 bases and the J segment 4 bases; nucleotides outside the gene matches: 10. The CDR3 DNA is TGCAGTGCCACCACAGGGGGACTCGGCTATGGCTACACCTTC. This sequence encodes CSATTGGLGYGYTF.

This rearrangement joins TRBV5-1 to TRBJ2-3; possible D gene TRBD2, 6 bases. Germline V lookup: CDR1 SGHRS, CDR2 YFSETQ. This CDR3 has 15 amino acids. Trimming pared 0 bases from V and 3 bases from J, leaving 11 bases between. The CDR3 region has the DNA TGCGCCAGCAGCTTGGTCGGGAGCGGTACAGATACGCAGTATTTT. Its translation: CASSLVGSGTDTQYF.

The chain has TRBV4-3 and TRBJ2-3; 7 bases match TRBD2. Trimming at V came to 2 bases and at J to 1 base, leaving 9 bases not matched to a gene. The CDR3 has 17 residues. Per germline, CDR1 LGHNA and CDR2 YSLEER. The CDR3 DNA sequence: TGCGCCAGCAGCCAAATAACAAGTGCGGGGGGCACAGATACGCAGTATTTT. This sequence encodes CASSQITSAGGTDTQYF.

The sample holds many counts of this clonotype. J is TRBJ1-6 and V is TRBV6-2 or TRBV6-3, with unresolved D. CDR3 size: 16 residues. With 0 bases removed from V and 4 bases from J, the gap between germline ends came to 10 bases. The germline gives CDR1 MNHEY, CDR2 SVGEGT. The CDR3 is CASSYSPRTYNSPLHF. The CDR3, as DNA: TGTGCCAGCAGTTACTCCCCCCGGACTTATAATTCACCCCTCCACTTT.

This clonotype came up a few times. This chain joins TRBV20-1 and TRBJ2-3; maybe TRBD2 (5 bases). In germline, CDR1 is DFQATT, CDR2 SNEGSKA (reference sequence). The CDR3 is made up of 14 amino acids. Between the trimmed V and J ends, which lost 7 bases and 0 bases, there was a span of 14 bases. As DNA, the CDR3 is TGCAGTGTCACGGGGTACCCTAGCACAGATACGCAGTATTTT. Its protein product is CSVTGYPSTDTQYF.

The chain recombines TRBV20-1 with TRBJ2-2, with D maybe TRBD2 (5 bases). This CDR3 has 14 residues. Trimming cost V 1 base and J 0 bases, with 6 bases left between them. Germline CDR1 reads DFQATT; CDR2 reads SNEGSKA (reference sequence). The CDR3 bases are TGCAGTGCTAGAGGAGGGACGAACACCGGGGAGCTGTTTTTT. Its protein is CSARGGTNTGELFF.

This clonotype was detected only a few times. The CDR3 DNA follows: TGTGCCAGCAGACGACAGGGTGGGTCTTACGAGCAGTACTTC. Residues: CASRRQGGSYEQYF. This chain links TRBV27 with TRBJ2-7, with 7 bases matching TRBD1. CDR1 and CDR2 (germline): MNHEY, SMNVEV (reference sequence). This CDR3 contains 14 residues. Trimming removed 6 bases from V and 4 bases from J; junction bases left unmatched: 9.

The V and J genes are TRBV7-6 and TRBJ2-3; 9 nucleotides agree with TRBD2. Per germline, CDR1 SGHVS and CDR2 FNYEAQ. This CDR3 is 16 amino acids long. V shed 1 base and J 4 bases; nucleotides not matched to a gene: 6. CDR3 bases: TGTGCCAGCAGCTTAGTCGCGCGGGAGGGGGCAGATACGCAGTATTTT. This sequence encodes CASSLVAREGADTQYF.

This clonotype was counted many times. The chain uses TRBV24-1 and TRBJ2-7; D may be TRBD1 or TRBD2 (6 bases each). Germline loops: CDR1 KGHDR, CDR2 SFDVKD. V lost 0 bases and J 0 bases, leaving 11 bases between the germline ends. This CDR3 region has 16 residues. In DNA, the CDR3 is TGTGCCACCAGTGATTTGAGGGGGAGGCCCTCCTACGAGCAGTACTTC. It codes for CATSDLRGRPSYEQYF.

The chain recombines TRBV7-9 with TRBJ2-7; 7 nucleotides align to TRBD2. CDR3 size: 15 residues. Germline CDR1 and CDR2: SEHNR and FQNEAQ (reference sequence). V lost 4 bases and J lost 3; bases outside the gene matches: 9. CDR3 protein: CASSSRRAGDYEQYF. CDR3 nucleotides: TGTGCCAGCAGCTCAAGGCGCGCGGGAGACTACGAGCAGTACTTC.

This clonotype was found many times. The chain carries TRBV20-1 and TRBJ1-5; 7 bases align to TRBD1. Germline CDR1 is DFQATT and CDR2 is SNEGSKA (reference sequence). V shed 1 base and J 7 bases; nucleotides not matched to a gene: 4. The CDR3 runs 13 residues. The CDR3 sequence: CSARVTGEQPQHF. CDR3 bases: TGCAGTGCTAGAGTAACAGGGGAACAGCCCCAGCATTTT.

V is TRBV6-2 or TRBV6-3 and J is TRBJ2-5, with 12 bases matching TRBD2. The germline gives CDR1 MNHEY, CDR2 SVGEGT. The junction had 11 bases not matched to a gene; V was cut back by 4 bases and J by 5 bases. The CDR3 covers 17 residues. CDR3 amino acids: CASSSGTSGSRHETQYF. CDR3 DNA sequence: TGTGCCAGCAGTTCCGGGACTAGCGGGTCGCGCCACGAGACCCAGTACTTC.

This clonotype was detected a few times. This chain links TRBV6-2 or TRBV6-3 with TRBJ1-5; D is possibly TRBD1 (5 bases). Germline V gene lookup returns CDR1 MNHEY and CDR2 SVGEGT. V dropped 6 bases and J dropped 1 base, with 10 bases sitting between them. The CDR3 spans 14 residues. CDR3 protein: CASRIRGSNQPQHF. The CDR3 DNA is TGTGCCAGCAGGATAAGGGGAAGCAATCAGCCCCAGCATTTT.

The J gene is TRBJ2-1, the V gene TRBV18, with no clear D. Germline lookup yields CDR1 KGHSH and CDR2 LQKENI. The CDR3 has 14 residues. V dropped 5 bases and J dropped 4 bases, with 12 bases sitting between them. In DNA form, the CDR3 reads TGTGCCAGCTCAAGCTGGGGTTGGTACAATGAGCAGTTCTTC. Its protein product is CASSSWGWYNEQFF.

The CDR3 DNA follows: TGCGCCAGCAGCCAAGAGATAATAGATACGCAGTATTTT. It translates to CASSQEIIDTQYF. The chain uses TRBV4-3 and TRBJ2-3; D remains ambiguous. The CDR3 has 13 amino acids. Trimming stripped 0 bases from V and 5 bases from J, with 6 bases between. Looked up from germline, CDR1 is LGHNA and CDR2 is YSLEER.